These 20 T cell receptor beta chains were sequenced from one sample in a study of T cell responses to AZD1222 COVID-19 vaccine. TCRdb's table, derived via immunoSEQ multiplex PCR, lists solely in-frame clones and lacks some. Counted here are tens of thousands of clones, approximately 84% occurring once; the ten biggest clones make up roughly a tenth. The sample in question was peripheral blood, obtained on day 0 of AZD1222 vaccination. Receptors originate from an adult in good health.

The V and J genes are TRBV12-3 or TRBV12-4 and TRBJ1-3, with D unclear. Trimming shortened V by 4 bases and J by 0 bases, and 4 bases separated the two germline ends. The CDR3 is 13 residues long. DNA for the CDR3: TGTGCCAGCAGTTCGGGCTCTGGAAACACCATATATTTT. Translated, it gives CASSSGSGNTIYF.

CDR3 nucleotides: TGTGCCACCAGTGATTTATTACAGGGGGCATCCGGGGAGCTGTTTTTT. Translating it yields CATSDLLQGASGELFF. V gene TRBV24-1 combines with J gene TRBJ2-2, with TRBD1 matching 9 bases. The germline V gene has CDR1 KGHDR and CDR2 SFDVKD. The V gene end was trimmed by 1 base and the J gene end by 6 bases; junction bases not matched to a gene: 5. This CDR3 contains 16 residues.

V gene TRBV11-3 combines with J gene TRBJ1-1; possible D gene TRBD1, 6 bases. Germline V gene data show CDR1 as SGHNT and CDR2 as YENEEA. V lost 5 bases to trimming and J lost 5 bases, with 21 bases between them. This CDR3 spans 16 amino acids. CDR3 DNA sequence: TGTGCCAGCAGCCTCCCCCAGGGGCCGGTCGGGACTGAAGCTTTCTTT. As protein: CASSLPQGPVGTEAFF.

The chain carries TRBV14 and TRBJ2-1, with unresolved D. The CDR3 extends over 14 amino acids. Trimming cost V 3 bases and J 4 bases, with 10 bases left between them. Germline lookup yields CDR1 SGHDN and CDR2 FVKESK. The CDR3 spells CASSHRHLYNEQFF. CDR3 coding DNA: TGTGCCAGCAGCCACAGACATCTATACAATGAGCAGTTCTTC.

The chain combines TRBV5-1 with TRBJ1-2; perhaps TRBD1 as D (5 bases). There are 14 residues in the CDR3. V lost 0 bases and J 6 bases, leaving 12 bases between the germline ends. Germline V gene sequence: CDR1 SGHRS, CDR2 YFSETQ. The CDR3 loop is CASSLDPGRDGYTF. The DNA of the CDR3 is TGCGCCAGCAGCTTGGATCCGGGGCGCGATGGCTACACCTTC.

This clone occurred a few times. The V call is TRBV2, the J call TRBJ2-1, with a tentative D call TRBD2 (7 bases). The CDR3 is made up of 15 amino acids. Germline V gene lookup returns CDR1 SNHLY and CDR2 FYNNEI. V was shortened by 7 bases and J by 0 bases, with 13 bases between the two germline ends. The CDR3 loop reads CASNRRGHSYNEQFF. In DNA, the CDR3 is TGTGCCAGCAATAGGCGGGGGCACTCCTACAATGAGCAGTTCTTC.

The chain employs TRBV19 and TRBJ1-1; D not resolved. The V end was cut by 5 bases, the J end by 3 bases, with 16 bases between. Germline V gene lookup returns CDR1 LNHDA and CDR2 SQIVND (reference sequence). This CDR3 has 15 residues. The CDR3 loop reads CASSASPAGDTEAFF. CDR3 nucleotides: TGTGCCAGTAGTGCCTCCCCGGCCGGGGACACTGAAGCTTTCTTT.

This clone was detected once. The chain uses TRBV29-1 and TRBJ2-7; TRBD2 matches 7 bases. J lost 3 bases, V lost 7 bases, and 9 bases had no gene match. This CDR3 has 13 amino acids. CDR1 and CDR2 (germline): SQVTM, ANQGSEA. CDR3 region: CSAQYGGDYEQYF. CDR3 DNA: TGCAGCGCTCAATATGGGGGGGACTACGAGCAGTACTTC.

The rearrangement links TRBV4-2 to TRBJ1-1, with D perhaps matching TRBD1 (5 bases). The V end lost 0 bases, the J end lost 6 bases, and 20 bases lay between the germline ends. This CDR3 is 17 amino acids long. Germline V lookup: CDR1 LGHNA, CDR2 YNFKEQ. The CDR3 region is CASSQEGPGTVNAEAFF. In nucleotides, the CDR3 is TGTGCCAGCAGCCAAGAGGGGCCCGGGACGGTAAATGCTGAAGCTTTCTTT.

This chain uses TRBV30 with TRBJ1-5, with D perhaps matching TRBD1 (6 bases). The CDR3 totals 15 residues. Germline V CDR1 and CDR2: GTSNPN, SVGIG (reference sequence). V lost 0 bases and J 6 bases, leaving 15 bases between the germline ends. CDR3 loop: CAWSVQGRGSQPQHF. In DNA form, the CDR3 reads TGTGCCTGGAGTGTACAGGGTAGAGGGAGTCAGCCCCAGCATTTT. Supplemented by reference TRBV30 and TRBJ1-5, the full variable domain reads SQTIHQWPATLVQPVGSPLSLECTVEGTSNPNLYWYRQAAGRGLQLLFYSVGIGQISSEVPQNLSASRPQDRQFILSSKKLLLSDSGFYLCAWSVQGRGSQPQHFGDGTRLSIL.

The rearrangement links TRBV30 to TRBJ1-5; D unclear. V lost 1 base to trimming and J lost 4 bases, with 8 bases between them. Germline lookup yields CDR1 GTSNPN and CDR2 SVGIG (reference sequence). This CDR3 spans 13 amino acids. This chain's CDR3 is CAWSGGQNQPQHF. The CDR3 bases are TGTGCCTGGAGTGGGGGTCAGAATCAGCCCCAGCATTTT.

This clone has just a few counts. V and J are TRBV6-5 and TRBJ1-1; 7 nucleotides agree with TRBD1. Germline V gene lookup returns CDR1 MNHEY and CDR2 SVGAGI. The V segment lost 7 bases and the J segment 4 bases; nucleotides outside the gene matches: 12. CDR3 length: 15 amino acids. The CDR3 DNA reads TGTGCCAGCACTACCAATGGGGCAGGGGGCACTGAAGCTTTCTTT. This encodes CASTTNGAGGTEAFF.

This rearrangement joins TRBV5-1 to TRBJ2-5; either TRBD1 or TRBD2 may fit D (5 bases each). Germline V gene lookup returns CDR1 SGHRS and CDR2 YFSETQ. Trimming removed 4 bases from V and 5 bases from J, with 12 bases in between. The CDR3 covers 13 residues. The CDR3 bases are TGCGCCAGCAGCCCGGGATGGGGGGAGACCCAGTACTTC. Translation gives CASSPGWGETQYF.

The chain carries TRBV19 and TRBJ1-5; 8 bases line up with TRBD1. The CDR3 is made up of 15 amino acids. Losses at the gene ends were 3 bases for V and 6 bases for J; bases not matched to a gene: 7. Germline CDR1 and CDR2: LNHDA and SQIVND (reference sequence). The CDR3 DNA follows: TGTGCCAGTAGTATTGACTCAGGGGGCGGTCAGCCCCAGCATTTT. This encodes CASSIDSGGGQPQHF. Full variable domain (remainder filled in from reference TRBV19 and TRBJ1-5): DGGITQSPKYLFRKEGQNVTLSCEQNLNHDAMYWYRQDPGQGLRLIYYSQIVNDFQKGDIAEGYSVSREKKESFPLTVTSAQKNPTAFYLCASSIDSGGGQPQHFGDGTRLSIL.

The gene calls are TRBV5-1 and TRBJ1-5; unclear D gene. V gave up 4 bases and J gave up 3 bases, with 14 bases separating them. The CDR3 length is 15 residues. In germline, CDR1 is SGHRS, CDR2 YFSETQ. CDR3 protein: CASSQDGSPNQPQHF. CDR3 DNA sequence: TGCGCCAGCAGCCAAGATGGGAGTCCCAATCAGCCCCAGCATTTT.

V usage is TRBV7-5 and J usage is TRBJ1-2. TRBV7-5 represents a pseudogene. This CDR3 comprises 13 residues. The CDR3 here is CARSLKADYGYTF. The CDR3 DNA reads TGTGCCAGAAGCTTAAAAGCCGACTATGGCTACACCTTC.

This CDR3 reads CASSILRGEALAKNIQYF. CDR3 DNA sequence: TGTGCCAGTAGTATTTTGAGGGGGGAGGCCTTAGCCAAAAACATTCAGTACTTC. V gene TRBV19 combines with J gene TRBJ2-4; either TRBD1 or TRBD2 may supply D (6 bases each). Per the germline V gene, CDR1 is LNHDA and CDR2 is SQIVND (reference sequence). The V end lost 3 bases, the J end lost 0 bases, and 18 bases lay between the germline ends. CDR3 length: 18 amino acids.

The table lists this clone with a count of one. J is TRBJ2-7 and V is TRBV2; 8 bases align to TRBD1. CDR1 is SNHLY, CDR2 FYNNEI, per germline. The CDR3 consists of 14 residues. V lost 3 bases to trimming and J lost 7 bases; unmatched junction nucleotides: 8. CDR3 sequence (DNA): TGTGCCAGCAGTGAGAGTCAGGGGGCGGGGGAGCAGTACTTC. It translates to CASSESQGAGEQYF. The complete variable domain, with remaining parts taken from reference TRBV2 and TRBJ2-7, reads EPEVTQTPSHQVTQMGQEVILRCVPISNHLYFYWYRQILGQKVEFLVSFYNNEISEKSEIFDDQFSVERPDGSNFTLKIRSTKLEDSAMYFCASSESQGAGEQYFGPGTRLTVT.

This clone was observed a handful of times. V is TRBV28 and J is TRBJ2-1, with D possibly being TRBD1 or TRBD2 (5 bases each). CDR3 size: 14 residues. Trimming stripped 8 bases from V and 7 bases from J, with 18 bases between. Germline values: CDR1 MDHEN, CDR2 SYDVKM. CDR3 sequence: CASPGLNRRNEQFF. In DNA form, the CDR3 reads TGTGCCAGCCCAGGGCTAAACCGGAGGAATGAGCAGTTCTTC. The full variable domain, completed using reference TRBV28 and TRBJ2-1, is DVKVTQSSRYLVKRTGEKVFLECVQDMDHENMFWYRQDPGLGLRLIYFSYDVKMKEKGDIPEGYSVSREKKERFSLILESASTNQTSMYLCASPGLNRRNEQFFGPGTRLTVL.

The chain has TRBV6-5 and TRBJ2-1; 8 nucleotides line up with TRBD1. J was trimmed by 3 bases and V by 6 bases; bases with no gene match: 7. This CDR3 spans 15 amino acids. Per germline, CDR1 MNHEY and CDR2 SVGAGI. For the CDR3, the DNA is TGTGCCAGCAGGGCCGCCGGGACAGGCTACAATGAGCAGTTCTTC. Its translation is CASRAAGTGYNEQFF.